The 21 T cell receptor beta chains below come from one sample, sequenced in a study of blood T cell repertoires in COVID-19. Libraries were prepared by immunoSEQ multiplex PCR; TCRdb keeps only in-frame clonotypes and omits some of them. This sample carries roughly 100,000 clones, more than 90% of them seen once, and the ten largest clones take 4.2%. Sequencing input: peripheral blood. The receptor source for this set is a man aged 18 to 29 with acute or convalescent COVID-19.

The V call is TRBV5-4, the J call TRBJ1-1; possible D gene TRBD1, 6 bases. The germline V and J ends were trimmed by 4 bases and 1 base, with 11 bases remaining between them. This CDR3 has 14 residues. Germline V gene sequence: CDR1 SGHNT, CDR2 YYREEE (reference sequence). The CDR3 nucleotides are TGTGCCAGCAGCGGGTCGACAGGGAACACTGAAGCTTTCTTT. This gives the protein CASSGSTGNTEAFF.

Comments on this clone: This sample also contains other DNA sequences that code for the same CDR3. The rearrangement links TRBV12-3 or TRBV12-4 to TRBJ1-3; perhaps TRBD1 as D (6 bases). This CDR3 is built from 13 residues. Trimming left V 4 bases short and J 5 bases short, with 9 bases between. The CDR3 DNA reads TGTGCCAGCAGTTCCCAGGGGAGAAACACCATATATTTT. Translated: CASSSQGRNTIYF.

This rearrangement joins TRBV5-1 to TRBJ2-1, with D perhaps matching TRBD2 (6 bases). Germline V gene lookup returns CDR1 SGHRS and CDR2 YFSETQ. CDR3 length: 14 residues. Deletions cut 3 bases from V and 6 bases from J, with 13 bases between. The CDR3, as DNA: TGCGCCAGCAGCTCCCCCGGGGGTACCAATGAGCAGTTCTTC. It translates to CASSSPGGTNEQFF.

This clone was detected only once. This chain links TRBV6-5 with TRBJ1-1; tentatively, D is TRBD1 (5 bases). This CDR3 is 16 amino acids long. The V and J ends lost 4 bases and 7 bases respectively, with 22 bases between them. Germline values: CDR1 MNHEY, CDR2 SVGAGI. CDR3 amino acids: CASSFSPVGAYLEAFF. CDR3 DNA: TGTGCCAGCAGTTTCTCCCCCGTTGGGGCTTATCTTGAAGCTTTCTTT.

The sample holds a few counts of this clone. The chain uses TRBV19 and TRBJ2-7; 9 bases fit TRBD1. V lost 6 bases to trimming and J lost 5 bases; unmatched junction nucleotides: 8. The CDR3 covers 14 residues. Germline V gene data show CDR1 as LNHDA and CDR2 as SQIVND (reference sequence). CDR3 in amino acids: CASSNPGQGNEQYF. The CDR3 nucleotides read TGTGCCAGTAGCAACCCGGGACAGGGTAACGAGCAGTACTTC.

The rearrangement joins TRBV7-8 to TRBJ2-7, with TRBD2 identical over 9 bases. The germline V gene has CDR1 SGHVS and CDR2 FQNEAQ. Unmatched junction bases numbered 2, after V lost 1 base and J lost 4 bases. The CDR3 sequence is 14 residues long. For the CDR3, the DNA is TGTGCCAGCAGCTTAGTTGGACTAGCGTACGAGCAGTACTTC. Amino acids: CASSLVGLAYEQYF.

This chain connects TRBV6-5 to TRBJ1-1; maybe TRBD1 (5 bases). The CDR3 totals 12 residues. The germline V and J ends were trimmed by 1 base and 7 bases, with 7 bases remaining between them. The germline CDR1 and CDR2 sequences are MNHEY and SVGAGI. CDR3 DNA sequence: TGTGCCAGCAGTTACTGGGGGGGTGAAGCTTTCTTT. Translation gives CASSYWGGEAFF.

This chain joins TRBV7-2 and TRBJ2-2, with D possibly TRBD2 on 5 matching bases. CDR3 length: 15 amino acids. Germline V lookup: CDR1 SGHTA, CDR2 FQGNSA. Trimming pared 4 bases from V and 3 bases from J, leaving 12 bases between. The CDR3 DNA reads as TGTGCCAGCAGCTGGAAGGGTAGCGACACCGGGGAGCTGTTTTTT. Translated, it gives CASSWKGSDTGELFF.

This chain uses TRBV30 with TRBJ1-2, with 9 bases that match TRBD1. Looked up from germline, CDR1 is GTSNPN and CDR2 is SVGIG (reference sequence). CDR3 size: 16 residues. The V gene end was trimmed by 0 bases and the J gene end by 4 bases; junction bases not matched to a gene: 9. In DNA, the CDR3 is TGTGCCTGGAGTGTTGGGGGACAGGGTCGAAGCTATGGCTACACCTTC. It specifies CAWSVGGQGRSYGYTF.

V is TRBV4-1 and J is TRBJ2-2; the match to TRBD1 covers 8 bases. Germline V lookup: CDR1 MGHRA, CDR2 YSYEKL. CDR3 length: 18 residues. V trimming: 3 bases; J trimming: 6 bases; junction bases outside the gene matches: 15. The CDR3 coding sequence is TGCGCCAGCAGCCAGGACGCCACGGCAGGGGGCGCCCCCGGGGAGCTGTTTTTT. This translates into CASSQDATAGGAPGELFF.

V usage is TRBV7-2 and J usage is TRBJ2-2; no clear D. This CDR3 is 13 amino acids long. Trimming stripped 3 bases from V and 4 bases from J, with 6 bases between. Per the germline V gene, CDR1 is SGHTA and CDR2 is FQGNSA. The CDR3 spells CASSFSVTGELFF. The CDR3 DNA follows: TGTGCCAGCAGCTTTTCAGTCACCGGGGAGCTGTTTTTT.

The chain combines TRBV6-1 with TRBJ2-3; 8 bases match TRBD1. V lost 4 bases, J lost 6 bases, and 9 bases stayed unmatched. This CDR3 comprises 15 residues. Germline V gene lookup returns CDR1 MNHNS and CDR2 SASEGT. Written as DNA, the CDR3 is TGTGCCAGCAGTGGAGCGCGGACAGGGACGGATACGCAGTATTTT. It specifies CASSGARTGTDTQYF.

The chain recombines TRBV11-2 with TRBJ1-5; no clear D. Trimming stripped 2 bases from V and 16 bases from J, with 18 bases between. CDR1 and CDR2 from the germline V gene are SGHAT and FQNNGV. The CDR3 totals 13 residues. CDR3 bases: TGTGCCAGCAGCTTAACAACGGGGAGGGTCCCTCATTTT. Its translation is CASSLTTGRVPHF.

J is TRBJ2-2 and V is TRBV7-9; a possible D gene is TRBD1 (6 bases). Germline CDR1 reads SEHNR; CDR2 reads FQNEAQ (reference sequence). Trimming removed 5 bases from V and 2 bases from J, with 15 bases in between. The CDR3 length is 16 residues. CDR3: CASSLPGTINTGELFF. The CDR3 region has the DNA TGTGCCAGCAGCCTCCCAGGGACAATTAACACCGGGGAGCTGTTTTTT.

The count of this clone is one. The chain uses TRBV5-6 and TRBJ1-2, with D perhaps matching TRBD1 (5 bases). Trimming stripped 6 bases from V and 4 bases from J, with 16 bases between. Germline CDR1 is SGHDT and CDR2 is YYEEEE. The CDR3 spans 14 residues. CDR3 region: CASTQAGGIYGYTF. CDR3 nucleotides: TGTGCCAGCACGCAAGCGGGGGGGATCTATGGCTACACCTTC.

J is TRBJ2-4 and V is TRBV2; D possibly corresponds to TRBD1 (5 bases). Germline V CDR1 and CDR2: SNHLY, FYNNEI. With 4 bases removed from V and 8 bases from J, the gap between germline ends came to 18 bases. The CDR3 runs to 15 residues. DNA of the CDR3: TGTGCCAGCAGTGCTGCCCGGCAGGGTGGAGACATTCAGTACTTC. Its protein is CASSAARQGGDIQYF.

For the CDR3, the DNA is TGTGCCAGCAGCTTAGTGCCAGCGGGGGGTTCAGATACGCAGTATTTT. This gives the protein CASSLVPAGGSDTQYF. The rearrangement links TRBV11-2 to TRBJ2-3; 9 bases are a match to TRBD2. In germline, CDR1 is SGHAT, CDR2 FQNNGV. The trim removed 1 base at V and 4 bases at J, leaving 6 bases unmatched. The CDR3 sequence is 16 residues long.

The CDR3 protein is CASSLSTDTEAFF. The CDR3 DNA sequence: TGTGCCAGCAGTTTATCGACTGACACTGAAGCTTTCTTT. The V gene is TRBV27, the J gene TRBJ1-1; D is unresolved. CDR1 and CDR2 from the germline V gene are MNHEY and SMNVEV (reference sequence). This CDR3 is 13 amino acids long. V was pared by 0 bases and J by 3 bases, with 5 bases between.

The chain is built from TRBV28 and TRBJ1-5; unclear D gene. This CDR3 has 15 amino acids. The V gene lost 4 bases and the J gene lost 0 bases, with 10 bases spanning the gap. Germline assignment: CDR1 MDHEN and CDR2 SYDVKM. CDR3 in amino acids: CASSSTVYSNQPQHF. CDR3 sequence (DNA): TGTGCCAGCAGTTCAACAGTCTATAGCAATCAGCCCCAGCATTTT.

This clone was found a few times. Here the CDR3 reads CASSLGAYSNQPQHF. The DNA for the CDR3 is TGTGCCAGCAGCTTGGGTGCGTATAGCAATCAGCCCCAGCATTTT. The chain links TRBV5-6 to TRBJ1-5; D remains ambiguous. The germline CDR1 and CDR2 sequences are SGHDT and YYEEEE. V was pared by 0 bases and J by 0 bases, with 7 bases between. CDR3 length equals 15 residues.

This clone appeared a single time. This chain joins TRBV12-3 or TRBV12-4 and TRBJ1-1, with D maybe TRBD1 (5 bases). V lost 2 bases and J lost 3, with 7 bases in between. This CDR3 contains 13 residues. CDR3 nucleotides: TGTGCCAGCAGTTTACGGGGGGACACTGAAGCTTTCTTT. Translation: CASSLRGDTEAFF.